The 5 T cell receptor beta chains presented below share a single source sample, sequenced in a study of neurological immune-mediated disorders. TCRdb reanalysed the 5' RACE reads using MiXCR and keeps one entry per CDR3 protein. Of tens of thousands of distinct CDR3 sequences in the sample, roughly an eighth were seen once. The sample taken for sequencing was PBMCs. The receptors shown here come from a female donor in good health.

By proportion, this clonotype is medium-sized. V gene TRBV6-2 or TRBV6-3 combines with J gene TRBJ2-7, with 9 nucleotides matching TRBD2. Losses at the gene ends were 6 bases for V and 0 bases for J; bases not matched to a gene: 3. The CDR3 extends over 14 amino acids. Germline CDR1 is MNHEY and CDR2 is SVGEGT. CDR3 sequence reads: CASSRLAASYEQYF. CDR3 DNA sequence: TGTGCCAGCAGCCGACTAGCGGCCTCCTACGAGCAGTACTTC.

This clonotype was counted ten times or more. The genes are TRBV5-1 and TRBJ2-3, with TRBD1 matching 8 bases. The CDR3 runs to 13 residues. Germline trimming cut 2 bases from V and 9 bases from J; bases unmatched to any gene: 5. Germline-derived CDR1 and CDR2 are SGHRS and YFSETQ. CDR3 nucleotides: TGCGCCAGCAGCTTCGACAGGGGTGGCACGCAGTATTTT. It is translated as CASSFDRGGTQYF.

On this clonotype: This may stem from a read error, because a much larger clone lies one nucleotide away. This chain uses TRBV2 with TRBJ2-7; perhaps TRBD1 as D (6 bases). Per germline, CDR1 SNHLY and CDR2 FYNNEI. The CDR3 consists of 13 residues. Trimming removed 7 bases at V and 4 bases at J, with 14 bases between. The CDR3 DNA reads TGTGCCAGCACCGTAGGGGGATATTACGAGCAGTACTTC. Translating it yields CASTVGGYYEQYF.

This clonotype was seen many times. The CDR3 region has the DNA TGCGCCAGCAGCACCCGGCTAGCGGGCCGCACAGATACGCAGTATTTT. It translates to CASSTRLAGRTDTQYF. The V and J genes are TRBV5-1 and TRBJ2-3; 8 bases map to TRBD2. There are 16 residues in the CDR3. Germline CDR1 reads SGHRS; CDR2 reads YFSETQ. Trimming at V came to 4 bases and at J to 1 base, leaving 8 bases not matched to a gene.

As to this clonotype: One end of the junction fails to match germline, which may point to a read error. The V gene is TRBV9, the J gene TRBJ1-2; D is undetermined. CDR1 is SGDLS, CDR2 YYNGEE, per germline. There are 15 residues in the CDR3. The CDR3 protein is CAISPTAGVGYVYTF. In nucleotides, the CDR3 is TGTGCCATCAGCCCCACCGCCGGGGTGGGCTATGTCTACACCTTC.